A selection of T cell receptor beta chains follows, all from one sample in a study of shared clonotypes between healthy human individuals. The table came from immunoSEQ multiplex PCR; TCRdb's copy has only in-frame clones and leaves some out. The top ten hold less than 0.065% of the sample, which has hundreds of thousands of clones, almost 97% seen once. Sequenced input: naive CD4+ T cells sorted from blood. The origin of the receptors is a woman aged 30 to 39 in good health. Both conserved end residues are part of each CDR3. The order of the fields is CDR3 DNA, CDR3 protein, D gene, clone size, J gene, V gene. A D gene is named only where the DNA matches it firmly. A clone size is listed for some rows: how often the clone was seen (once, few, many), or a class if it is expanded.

CDR3 DNA: TGTGCCAGTACCCAGGGCGGGGGGCCCACAGATACGCAGTATTTT
CDR3 protein: CASTQGGGPTDTQYF
D gene: TRBD2
clone size: NA
J gene: TRBJ2-3
V gene: TRBV19

CDR3 DNA: TGTGCCAGCAGCGCTGGACAGGGGCTGACTCCCTACGAGCAGTACTTC
CDR3 protein: CASSAGQGLTPYEQYF
D gene: TRBD1
clone size: NA
J gene: TRBJ2-7
V gene: TRBV9

CDR3 DNA: TGTGCCAGCAGCAGACGGATATACACTGAAGCTTTCTTT
CDR3 protein: CASSRRIYTEAFF
D gene: NA
clone size: once
J gene: TRBJ1-1
V gene: TRBV5-8

CDR3 DNA: TGTGCCAGTAAAGAGGACAGGGGCGCGAGTCAGCCCCAGCATTTT
CDR3 protein: CASKEDRGASQPQHF
D gene: TRBD1
clone size: few
J gene: TRBJ1-5
V gene: TRBV19

CDR3 DNA: TGTGCCAGCAGTTTACCAAGTTTACCAGGGATTCATGGGGTCTCTGGAAACACCATATATTTT
CDR3 protein: CASSLPSLPGIHGVSGNTIYF
D gene: NA
clone size: NA
J gene: TRBJ1-3
V gene: TRBV28

CDR3 DNA: TGTGCCAGCAGCTTGGCTGGGACTAGCGGGAGAGGTGAGCAGTTCTTC
CDR3 protein: CASSLAGTSGRGEQFF
D gene: TRBD2
clone size: NA
J gene: TRBJ2-1
V gene: TRBV7-9

CDR3 DNA: TGTGCCAGCAGCGTAACGGGGATTAACTATGGCTACACCTTC
CDR3 protein: CASSVTGINYGYTF
D gene: NA
clone size: NA
J gene: TRBJ1-2
V gene: TRBV5-4

CDR3 DNA: TGTGCCAGCAGTACACAGGTCTATGGCTACACCTTC
CDR3 protein: CASSTQVYGYTF
D gene: NA
clone size: NA
J gene: TRBJ1-2
V gene: TRBV28

CDR3 DNA: TGTGCCAGCAGCTTAGTGGCGGGACAGGGGATAGATCAGCCCCAGCATTTT
CDR3 protein: CASSLVAGQGIDQPQHF
D gene: TRBD1
clone size: NA
J gene: TRBJ1-5
V gene: TRBV11-2

CDR3 DNA: TGTGCCAGCAGTGGACAGGGCGAAGTACGGTCACCCCTCCACTTT
CDR3 protein: CASSGQGEVRSPLHF
D gene: TRBD1
clone size: once
J gene: TRBJ1-6
V gene: TRBV28

CDR3 DNA: TGTGCCAGCACCAGGACAGGGGGCTACTATGGCTACACCTTC
CDR3 protein: CASTRTGGYYGYTF
D gene: TRBD1
clone size: NA
J gene: TRBJ1-2
V gene: TRBV6-5

CDR3 DNA: TGTGCCAGCAGTCAACAGAGGGATGAAACTGAAGCTTTCTTT
CDR3 protein: CASSQQRDETEAFF
D gene: NA
clone size: NA
J gene: TRBJ1-1
V gene: TRBV28

CDR3 DNA: TGCGCCAGCGACAGCTTGAACACTGAAGCTTTCTTT
CDR3 protein: CASDSLNTEAFF
D gene: NA
clone size: NA
J gene: TRBJ1-1
V gene: TRBV23-1

CDR3 DNA: TGTGCCAGCAGTGAATGGGGGACGGGACAGGGAAGCACTGAAGCTTTCTTT
CDR3 protein: CASSEWGTGQGSTEAFF
D gene: TRBD1
clone size: NA
J gene: TRBJ1-1
V gene: TRBV6-1

CDR3 DNA: TGTGCCAGCAGCCGCGACAGGGTTTATCTTCAGCAGTACTTC
CDR3 protein: CASSRDRVYLQQYF
D gene: TRBD1
clone size: NA
J gene: TRBJ2-7
V gene: TRBV28

CDR3 DNA: TGTGCCAGCAGTGTACAGGGGAGTGAAAAACTGTTTTTT
CDR3 protein: CASSVQGSEKLFF
D gene: TRBD1
clone size: NA
J gene: TRBJ1-4
V gene: TRBV27

CDR3 DNA: TGTGCCACCAGCAGAGATCCCAAACTATCGGGAGGACCCTACGAGCAGTACTTC
CDR3 protein: CATSRDPKLSGGPYEQYF
D gene: TRBD2
clone size: NA
J gene: TRBJ2-7
V gene: TRBV15

CDR3 DNA: TGTGCCAGCAGCTTTTCGGACAGGGGTCGCGAAGCTTTCTTT
CDR3 protein: CASSFSDRGREAFF
D gene: TRBD1
clone size: NA
J gene: TRBJ1-1
V gene: TRBV7-9

CDR3 DNA: TGTGCCAGTAGGGAAAGAGAGACCCAGTACTTC
CDR3 protein: CASRERETQYF
D gene: NA
clone size: NA
J gene: TRBJ2-5
V gene: TRBV19

CDR3 DNA: TGTGCCAGCAGTGAATGGGACAGGTTTGGGTATTCGAGACTGAACACTGAAGCTTTCTTT
CDR3 protein: CASSEWDRFGYSRLNTEAFF
D gene: TRBD1
clone size: NA
J gene: TRBJ1-1
V gene: TRBV2

CDR3 DNA: TGTGCCAGCAGCTTGAACAGGGAAGAAAAACTGTTTTTT
CDR3 protein: CASSLNREEKLFF
D gene: NA
clone size: NA
J gene: TRBJ1-4
V gene: TRBV5-4

CDR3 DNA: TGTGCCAGCAGCCGGGGAGAGGGGTTCACAGATACGCAGTATTTT
CDR3 protein: CASSRGEGFTDTQYF
D gene: NA
clone size: once
J gene: TRBJ2-3
V gene: TRBV7-8

CDR3 DNA: TGTGCCAGCAGTTCCCCGGGTGGGACCCAGTACTTC
CDR3 protein: CASSSPGGTQYF
D gene: NA
clone size: NA
J gene: TRBJ2-5
V gene: TRBV27

CDR3 DNA: TGTGCCAGCAGTAGGACTAGCGGAAGCTACGAGCAGTACTTC
CDR3 protein: CASSRTSGSYEQYF
D gene: TRBD2
clone size: NA
J gene: TRBJ2-7
V gene: TRBV28

CDR3 DNA: TGCGCCAGCAGCCTAATTGGGGCTTCCAGCTCCTACGAGCAGTACTTC
CDR3 protein: CASSLIGASSSYEQYF
D gene: NA
clone size: NA
J gene: TRBJ2-7
V gene: TRBV5-1

CDR3 DNA: TGTGCCAGCAGGTACAGGGTTCACGGCTACACCTTC
CDR3 protein: CASRYRVHGYTF
D gene: NA
clone size: NA
J gene: TRBJ1-2
V gene: TRBV6-1

CDR3 DNA: TGTGCCAGCAGCTTATCGGGACCAAGCACAGATACGCAGTATTTT
CDR3 protein: CASSLSGPSTDTQYF
D gene: NA
clone size: once
J gene: TRBJ2-3
V gene: TRBV11-3

CDR3 DNA: TGTGCCAGCAGCCAAGTCCCTCTCTCTGTCTCTGGGGCCAACGTCCTGACTTTC
CDR3 protein: CASSQVPLSVSGANVLTF
D gene: NA
clone size: NA
J gene: TRBJ2-6
V gene: TRBV14

CDR3 DNA: TGTGCCAGTAGTATCGTTTTGAACCTTCTGGGGGAAAAACTGTTTTTT
CDR3 protein: CASSIVLNLLGEKLFF
D gene: NA
clone size: NA
J gene: TRBJ1-4
V gene: TRBV19

CDR3 DNA: TGTGCCAGCAGCTCCGGCGCATATGGCTACACCTTC
CDR3 protein: CASSSGAYGYTF
D gene: NA
clone size: NA
J gene: TRBJ1-2
V gene: TRBV11-2

CDR3 DNA: TGTGCCAGCACCACCACCTGGAACGAGCAGTACTTC
CDR3 protein: CASTTTWNEQYF
D gene: NA
clone size: NA
J gene: TRBJ2-7
V gene: TRBV28

CDR3 DNA: TGTGCCAGCAGTGATAGCGGGGAGACCCAGTACTTC
CDR3 protein: CASSDSGETQYF
D gene: TRBD2
clone size: NA
J gene: TRBJ2-5
V gene: TRBV25-1

CDR3 DNA: TGCGCCAGCAGCTTCACTAGCGGGAGCTACGAGCAGTACTTC
CDR3 protein: CASSFTSGSYEQYF
D gene: TRBD2
clone size: NA
J gene: TRBJ2-7
V gene: TRBV5-1

CDR3 DNA: TGTGCCAGTAGTACGACAGCGGCCACAGATACGCAGTATTTT
CDR3 protein: CASSTTAATDTQYF
D gene: NA
clone size: NA
J gene: TRBJ2-3
V gene: TRBV19

CDR3 DNA: TGTGCCAGCAGATGGAGGGGGCGGGCAGATACGCAGTATTTT
CDR3 protein: CASRWRGRADTQYF
D gene: NA
clone size: once
J gene: TRBJ2-3
V gene: TRBV28

CDR3 DNA: TGCGCCAGCAGCCTAACAGGGGATAATTCACCCCTCCACTTT
CDR3 protein: CASSLTGDNSPLHF
D gene: TRBD1
clone size: NA
J gene: TRBJ1-6
V gene: TRBV5-1

CDR3 DNA: TGTGCCAGCAGCCCCCCGGGGCCGCTCCGAATTCAGTACTTC
CDR3 protein: CASSPPGPLRIQYF
D gene: NA
clone size: NA
J gene: TRBJ2-4
V gene: TRBV5-4

CDR3 DNA: TGTGCCACCAGCAGTGACTTATTCTCCTACGAGCAGTACTTC
CDR3 protein: CATSSDLFSYEQYF
D gene: NA
clone size: NA
J gene: TRBJ2-7
V gene: TRBV15

CDR3 DNA: TGTGCCAGTAGTATAATCGCAGAAGACTCCTACGAGCAGTACTTC
CDR3 protein: CASSIIAEDSYEQYF
D gene: NA
clone size: NA
J gene: TRBJ2-7
V gene: TRBV19

CDR3 DNA: TGTGCCAGCAGTGAAGTACGAGGGATGCCCCGAGGTGAGCAGTTCTTC
CDR3 protein: CASSEVRGMPRGEQFF
D gene: NA
clone size: NA
J gene: TRBJ2-1
V gene: TRBV6-1

CDR3 DNA: TGTGCCAGTAGTGAGGTGGCCGGGGGACAGCGCAATGAGCAGTTCTTC
CDR3 protein: CASSEVAGGQRNEQFF
D gene: NA
clone size: NA
J gene: TRBJ2-1
V gene: TRBV19

CDR3 DNA: TGTGCCAGCAGTTTCCAGGGGGGGCCGTTAAATGAAAAACTGTTTTTT
CDR3 protein: CASSFQGGPLNEKLFF
D gene: TRBD1
clone size: NA
J gene: TRBJ1-4
V gene: TRBV27

CDR3 DNA: TGTGCCAGCAGCGCCGGGACAGGAGCAAATCAGCCCCAGCATTTT
CDR3 protein: CASSAGTGANQPQHF
D gene: TRBD1
clone size: NA
J gene: TRBJ1-5
V gene: TRBV9

CDR3 DNA: TGCGCCAGCAGCCAAGATCAACGGGGTCAGCCCCAGCATTTT
CDR3 protein: CASSQDQRGQPQHF
D gene: NA
clone size: NA
J gene: TRBJ1-5
V gene: TRBV4-1

CDR3 DNA: TGTGCCAGCAACACAGCAACTAATGAAAAACTGTTTTTT
CDR3 protein: CASNTATNEKLFF
D gene: NA
clone size: NA
J gene: TRBJ1-4
V gene: TRBV6-6

CDR3 DNA: TGTGCCAGTAGTCCAACGAGGGGCGGGAACTACGAGCAGTACTTC
CDR3 protein: CASSPTRGGNYEQYF
D gene: NA
clone size: NA
J gene: TRBJ2-7
V gene: TRBV19

CDR3 DNA: TGTGCCAGCAGCCTAACCCAACGACAGGGAATTGGCTACGAGCAGTACTTC
CDR3 protein: CASSLTQRQGIGYEQYF
D gene: TRBD1
clone size: NA
J gene: TRBJ2-7
V gene: TRBV11-1

CDR3 DNA: TGTGCCAGCAGCTCCAGGCAGGGGGCGGCCGGGGAGCTGTTTTTT
CDR3 protein: CASSSRQGAAGELFF
D gene: TRBD1
clone size: NA
J gene: TRBJ2-2
V gene: TRBV7-7

CDR3 DNA: TGTGCCAGCAGTTACTCTCGCCGGGGTTCAGGAAACACCATATATTTT
CDR3 protein: CASSYSRRGSGNTIYF
D gene: NA
clone size: NA
J gene: TRBJ1-3
V gene: TRBV6-5

CDR3 DNA: TGTGCCAGCAGTTACGATAGCGGGAGCACCTACGAGCAGTACTTC
CDR3 protein: CASSYDSGSTYEQYF
D gene: TRBD2
clone size: NA
J gene: TRBJ2-7
V gene: TRBV6-5

CDR3 DNA: TGTGCCAGCAGTTTCAGGGACACTGAAGCTTTCTTT
CDR3 protein: CASSFRDTEAFF
D gene: NA
clone size: NA
J gene: TRBJ1-1
V gene: TRBV28

CDR3 DNA: TGTGCCAGCAGTCCACAGGGGAGGAGTGGCTACACCTTC
CDR3 protein: CASSPQGRSGYTF
D gene: TRBD1
clone size: NA
J gene: TRBJ1-2
V gene: TRBV27

CDR3 DNA: TGTGCCAGCAGCGAGCAGTACTTC
CDR3 protein: CASSEQYF
D gene: NA
clone size: NA
J gene: TRBJ2-7
V gene: TRBV27

CDR3 DNA: TGTGCCAGCAGCCAAGTCCCGGGACTAGCGGGAGGTTATGTCCAAGAGACCCAGTACTTC
CDR3 protein: CASSQVPGLAGGYVQETQYF
D gene: TRBD2
clone size: NA
J gene: TRBJ2-5
V gene: TRBV4-2

CDR3 DNA: TGTGCCAGCAGCCGCGGGCCAGGGGATCAGCCCCAGCATTTT
CDR3 protein: CASSRGPGDQPQHF
D gene: NA
clone size: NA
J gene: TRBJ1-5
V gene: TRBV7-9

CDR3 DNA: TGTGCCAGCAGCAACGATACCGTGGACAGGGGCCTTAATGAAAAACTGTTTTTT
CDR3 protein: CASSNDTVDRGLNEKLFF
D gene: NA
clone size: NA
J gene: TRBJ1-4
V gene: TRBV21-1